The text below deals with one T cell receptor beta chain. The sample is drawn from a study of blood T cell repertoires in COVID-19. Two negative PCRs, clearance, or symptom resolution were required of recovered Cohort 3 donors. Clones were read by immunoSEQ multiplex PCR, and TCRdb kept only the in-frame ones, dropping some. This table has 450,000 to 600,000 clones, approximately 90% appearing once. This CDR3 is built from 19 residues. Germline V gives CDR1 KGHSH, CDR2 LQKENI. Trimming pared 3 bases from V and 0 bases from J, leaving 21 bases between. This chain joins TRBV18 and TRBJ1-5, with D tentatively TRBD1 (6 bases). Sequencing was done on a sample of PBMCs or T cells enriched from blood (not recorded which). This sequence was found in a young woman who had recovered from COVID-19. CDR3 coding DNA: TGTGCCAGCTCACCCCTGGGGAGAGACAGGCCTTATAGCAATCAGCCCCAGCATTTT. It specifies CASSPLGRDRPYSNQPQHF.